Each of the 16 T cell receptor beta chains below was sequenced from the same sample in a study of PD-1 blockade in classical Hodgkin lymphoma. Data came from immunoSEQ multiplex PCR; TCRdb stores just in-frame clones and leaves some out. The repertoire has about 23,000 clones, roughly 84% of them found once; the top ten carry about 1.8%. Every patient had relapsed following autologous stem cell transplantation, and cohorts differed in brentuximab vedotin exposure. With magnetic negative selection, CD4+ T cells were purified from PBMCs that had been thawed. The sequencing here drew on CD4+ T cells from blood, taken at baseline. The source of these receptors is a human donor with classical Hodgkin lymphoma.

This chain links TRBV7-2 with TRBJ1-2, with a possible D match to TRBD1 (6 bases). CDR3 length: 15 residues. Germline V lookup: CDR1 SGHTA, CDR2 FQGNSA. Trimming stripped 3 bases from V and 8 bases from J, with 19 bases between. CDR3 sequence reads: CASSFGQTLIYGYTF. CDR3 nucleotide sequence: TGTGCCAGCAGCTTTGGACAGACCCTTATTTACGGCTACACCTTC.

This clone has more than one count but fewer than ten. J is TRBJ2-7 and V is TRBV7-3, with D possibly TRBD1 on 6 matching bases. Germline CDR1 SGHTA, CDR2 FQGTGA. There are 13 residues in the CDR3. V was pared by 4 bases and J by 6 bases, with 13 bases between. The CDR3 loop reads CASSSNRDGEQYF. Here the CDR3 DNA reads TGTGCCAGCAGCTCTAACAGGGATGGCGAGCAGTACTTC. Full variable domain (outside the CDR3, taken from reference TRBV7-3 and TRBJ2-7): GAGVSQTPSNKVTEKGKYVELRCDPISGHTALYWYRQSLGQGPEFLIYFQGTGAADDSGLPNDRFFAVRPEGSVSTLKIQRTERGDSAVYLCASSSNRDGEQYFGPGTRLTVT.

The chain employs TRBV6-6 and TRBJ2-5; TRBD2 is a possible D gene (6 bases). The ends were cut back, 0 bases at V and 11 bases at J, with 22 bases in the middle. The CDR3 sequence is 16 residues long. CDR1 is MNHNY and CDR2 is SVGAGI in the germline V gene (reference sequence). Written as DNA, the CDR3 is TGTGCCAGCAGTTACTCGCCGCAGACCACCTCGGGGGAGCAGTACTTC. It codes for CASSYSPQTTSGEQYF.

The V gene is TRBV7-8, the J gene TRBJ1-5; 9 nucleotides agree with TRBD1. Trimming took 5 bases from V and 7 from J; bases not matched to a gene: 6. Germline assignment: CDR1 SGHVS and CDR2 FQNEAQ. The CDR3 totals 14 residues. CDR3 in amino acids: CASSRGQGGQPQHF. DNA of the CDR3: TGTGCCAGCAGCCGGGGACAGGGTGGGCAGCCCCAGCATTTT.

The V call is TRBV28, the J call TRBJ1-2, with D possibly TRBD1 on 6 matching bases. The V and J ends lost 8 bases and 3 bases respectively, with 19 bases between them. This CDR3 spans 15 amino acids. The germline V gene has CDR1 MDHEN and CDR2 SYDVKM. The DNA of the CDR3 is TGTGCCAGCGCCCAGGGGTCATACTTACACTATGGCTACACCTTC. The encoded protein is CASAQGSYLHYGYTF.

The chain has TRBV7-3 and TRBJ1-1; 7 positions match TRBD1. CDR1 is SGHTA, CDR2 FQGTGA, per germline. J gave up 1 base and V 3 bases, and 2 bases lay outside the gene matches. CDR3 length equals 14 residues. As DNA, the CDR3 is TGTGCCAGCAGCTTTCGACAGGGGAACACTGAAGCTTTCTTT. Translation: CASSFRQGNTEAFF. The entire variable domain, with the rest obtained from reference TRBV7-3 and TRBJ1-1, is as follows: GAGVSQTPSNKVTEKGKYVELRCDPISGHTALYWYRQSLGQGPEFLIYFQGTGAADDSGLPNDRFFAVRPEGSVSTLKIQRTERGDSAVYLCASSFRQGNTEAFFGQGTRLTVV.

The rearrangement uses TRBV9 and TRBJ1-2, with TRBD1 identical over 7 bases. Trimming removed 4 bases from V and 7 bases from J; junction bases left unmatched: 10. This CDR3 region has 14 residues. Germline CDR1 and CDR2: SGDLS and YYNGEE. CDR3 sequence (DNA): TGTGCCAGCAGCCCCCGTCGACAGGGTCCTGGCTACACCTTC. As protein: CASSPRRQGPGYTF.

This chain joins TRBV6-5 and TRBJ2-5; D is perhaps TRBD2 (7 bases). This CDR3 spans 15 amino acids. Per the germline V gene, CDR1 is MNHEY and CDR2 is SVGAGI. The V end was cut by 2 bases, the J end by 1 base, with 11 bases between. CDR3: CASSYRGGGQETQYF. The CDR3 DNA sequence: TGTGCCAGCAGTTACAGGGGAGGGGGCCAAGAGACCCAGTACTTC.

This clone was counted between two and nine times. The V and J genes are TRBV6-1 and TRBJ2-5, with D unclear. Germline CDR1 MNHNS, CDR2 SASEGT. Trimming shortened V by 6 bases and J by 3 bases, and 11 bases separated the two germline ends. This CDR3 comprises 13 residues. The CDR3 loop is CASRRRVEETQYF. In DNA form, the CDR3 reads TGTGCCAGCAGAAGAAGGGTGGAAGAGACCCAGTACTTC.

V gene TRBV11-3 combines with J gene TRBJ1-1; unclear D gene. The CDR3 spans 18 residues. V gave up 0 bases and J gave up 1 base, with 18 bases separating them. CDR1 is SGHNT and CDR2 is YENEEA in the germline V gene. The chain's CDR3 is CASSLDQGGSNANTEAFF. DNA for the CDR3: TGTGCCAGCAGCTTAGATCAAGGAGGGTCTAATGCGAACACTGAAGCTTTCTTT.

A single count supports this clone. The DNA of the CDR3 is TGTGCCAGCAGCGCCTCCCACAGGGGAGCTGAAGCTTTCTTT. Protein: CASSASHRGAEAFF. V gene TRBV11-2 combines with J gene TRBJ1-1; 7 bases are shared with TRBD1. This CDR3 has 14 amino acids. J gave up 6 bases and V 5 bases, and 9 bases lay outside the gene matches. CDR1 is SGHAT, CDR2 FQNNGV, per germline.

The chain recombines TRBV7-9 with TRBJ2-7; D call uncertain. Trimming removed 4 bases from V and 3 bases from J, with 13 bases in between. Looked up from germline, CDR1 is SEHNR and CDR2 is FQNEAQ (reference sequence). The CDR3 contains 14 residues. CDR3 bases: TGTGCCAGCAGCTCGGTAGGTGTCTACTACGAGCAGTACTTC. Translating it yields CASSSVGVYYEQYF.

This clone was recorded once. This chain links TRBV6-5 with TRBJ2-7; TRBD1 or TRBD2 may be the D gene (5 bases each). The germline V and J ends were trimmed by 3 bases and 4 bases, with 16 bases remaining between them. This CDR3 region has 15 residues. Germline CDR1 and CDR2: MNHEY and SVGAGI. CDR3 sequence reads: CASSYVAGTVYEQYF. DNA of the CDR3: TGTGCCAGCAGTTATGTAGCTGGGACGGTATACGAGCAGTACTTC.

The gene calls are TRBV5-1 and TRBJ1-2; D not certain. The CDR3 has 13 residues. Trimming stripped 0 bases from V and 4 bases from J, with 7 bases between. Germline values: CDR1 SGHRS, CDR2 YFSETQ. CDR3 DNA sequence: TGCGCCAGCAGCTTGGGCGGGCTCTATGGCTACACCTTC. It yields the protein CASSLGGLYGYTF.

This clone was counted between two and nine times. This chain joins TRBV19 and TRBJ1-5; possible D gene TRBD1, 6 bases. The CDR3 has 16 amino acids. Germline V gene data show CDR1 as LNHDA and CDR2 as SQIVND (reference sequence). V was clipped by 7 bases and J by 2 bases, with 18 bases between them. CDR3 amino acids: CASTRITGSGNQPQHF. CDR3 bases: TGTGCCAGTACCCGCATCACAGGGAGTGGCAATCAGCCCCAGCATTTT.

The chain uses TRBV6-5 and TRBJ1-2; 8 bases fit TRBD1. CDR1 and CDR2 from the germline V gene are MNHEY and SVGAGI. This CDR3 has 15 residues. Trimming at V came to 7 bases and at J to 6 bases, leaving 13 bases not matched to a gene. The chain's CDR3 is CASTRDRTSLNGYTF. CDR3 in DNA: TGTGCCAGCACCCGGGACAGGACGAGTTTAAATGGCTACACCTTC.